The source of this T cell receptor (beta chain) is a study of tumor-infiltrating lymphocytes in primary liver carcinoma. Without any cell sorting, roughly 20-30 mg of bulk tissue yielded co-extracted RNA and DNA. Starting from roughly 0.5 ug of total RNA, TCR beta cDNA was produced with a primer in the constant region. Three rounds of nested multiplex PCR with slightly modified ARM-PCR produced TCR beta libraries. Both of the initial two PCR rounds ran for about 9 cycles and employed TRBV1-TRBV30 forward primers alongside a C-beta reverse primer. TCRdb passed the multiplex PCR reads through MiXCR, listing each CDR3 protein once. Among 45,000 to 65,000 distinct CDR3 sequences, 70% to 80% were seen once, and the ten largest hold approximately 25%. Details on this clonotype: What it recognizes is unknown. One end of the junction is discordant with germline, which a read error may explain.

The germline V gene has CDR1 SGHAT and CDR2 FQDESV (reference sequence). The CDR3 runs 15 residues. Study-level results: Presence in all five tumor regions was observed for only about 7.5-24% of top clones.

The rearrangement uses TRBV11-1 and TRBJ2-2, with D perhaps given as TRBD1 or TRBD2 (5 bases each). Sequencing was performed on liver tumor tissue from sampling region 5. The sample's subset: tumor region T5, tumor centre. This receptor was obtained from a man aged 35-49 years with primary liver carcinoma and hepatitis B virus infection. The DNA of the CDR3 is TGTGCCAGCAGCTATACAGGACCTTTTTCCGGGGAGCTGTATTTC. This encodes CASSYTGPFSGELYF.